This is a list of T cell receptor beta chains from one sample in a study of blood T cells in healthy people across ages. TCRdb ran MiXCR on the 5' RACE reads and lists one entry per CDR3 protein. In the table there are hundreds of thousands of distinct CDR3 sequences, approximately 31% of which are singletons. The sample was blood. Every receptor here comes from an elderly woman in good health. The CDR3 runs from the conserved cysteine through the conserved F or W. A D gene is named only where the DNA matches it firmly. The size of a clone is reported for some rows only, either as once, few or many, or as a class for expanded clones.

CDR3	DNA	size	V	J	D
CASRGLAGGPSSYNEQYF	TGTGCCAGCAGGGGACTAGCGGGGGGGCCGAGCTCCTACAATGAGCAGTACTTC	few	TRBV25-1	TRBJ2-7	TRBD2
CASSPTGVDGYTF	TGTGCCAGCAGCCCGACAGGGGTGGATGGCTACACCTTC	NA	TRBV7-2	TRBJ1-2	TRBD1
CASSPQGAFIGNQPQHF	TGTGCCAGCAGTCCCCAGGGGGCGTTTATCGGCAATCAGCCCCAGCATTTT	many	TRBV12-3/TRBV12-4	TRBJ1-5	TRBD1
CAISESRTGLSYEQYF	TGTGCCATCAGTGAGAGTAGGACAGGGTTGTCCTACGAGCAGTACTTC	many	TRBV10-3	TRBJ2-7	TRBD1
CSARDSSTQYF	TGCAGTGCTAGAGATTCCAGTACGCAGTATTTT	NA	TRBV20-1	TRBJ2-3	NA
CASSLGNRPREDSPLHF	TGCGCCAGCAGCTTGGGTAACAGGCCCCGGGAGGATTCACCCCTCCACTTT	many	TRBV5-1	TRBJ1-6	NA
CASRYRGGSLETQYF	TGTGCCAGCCGATACAGGGGAGGTTCTTTAGAGACCCAGTACTTC	many	TRBV6-5	TRBJ2-5	NA
CASSGRTSSHETQYF	TGCGCCAGCAGCGGACGAACTTCATCTCACGAGACCCAGTACTTC	NA	TRBV5-1	TRBJ2-5	NA
CASSQDRERYGYTF	TGCGCCAGCAGCCAGGACAGGGAGAGATATGGCTACACCTTC	many	TRBV4-3	TRBJ1-2	TRBD1
CSVDKTGMETQYF	TGCAGCGTCGATAAGACAGGGATGGAGACCCAGTACTTC	NA	TRBV29-1	TRBJ2-5	TRBD1
CAIRPGTDTQYF	TGTGCCATCCGACCGGGAACAGATACGCAGTATTTT	many	TRBV28	TRBJ2-3	NA
CSVRDWANYGYTF	TGCAGCGTGAGGGACTGGGCTAACTATGGCTACACCTTC	many	TRBV29-1	TRBJ1-2	NA
CASRRQGDNEQFF	TGTGCCAGCCGAAGACAGGGAGACAATGAGCAGTTCTTC	few	TRBV28	TRBJ2-1	TRBD1
CAWSVWRNTGELFF	TGTGCCTGGAGTGTATGGAGGAACACCGGGGAGCTGTTTTTT	NA	TRBV30	TRBJ2-2	NA
CAISEILPGDTQYF	TGTGCCATCAGTGAGATTTTGCCGGGGGATACGCAGTATTTT	many	TRBV10-3	TRBJ2-3	NA
CASSQRVGGGGEQFF	TGTGCCAGCAGCCAAAGGGTAGGCGGGGGCGGTGAGCAGTTCTTC	NA	TRBV7-2	TRBJ2-1	NA
CSVEGGEERNEKLFF	TGCAGCGTTGAAGGTGGCGAGGAGAGAAATGAAAAACTGTTTTTT	NA	TRBV29-1	TRBJ1-4	NA
CSARSFWAQETEAFF	TGCAGTGCTAGATCCTTTTGGGCACAGGAGACTGAAGCTTTCTTT	NA	TRBV20-1	TRBJ1-1	NA
CASSQVSGGAYLYEQYF	TGCGCCAGCAGCCAGGTCAGCGGGGGGGCGTACTTATACGAGCAGTACTTC	NA	TRBV4-3	TRBJ2-7	TRBD2
CASSSGLERGQYF	TGTGCCAGCAGTTCAGGACTGGAGAGAGGGCAGTACTTC	many	TRBV6-2/TRBV6-3	TRBJ2-5	NA
CASSPGQVGVAEAFF	TGTGCCAGCTCACCGGGACAGGTCGGGGTGGCTGAAGCTTTCTTT	NA	TRBV18	TRBJ1-1	TRBD1
CASTPMGGGTEAFF	TGTGCCAGCACCCCTATGGGGGGAGGCACTGAAGCTTTCTTT	few	TRBV7-9	TRBJ1-1	NA
CASSLESRSGEQYF	TGTGCCAGCAGCTTAGAAAGTAGGTCGGGCGAGCAGTACTTC	NA	TRBV7-2	TRBJ2-7	NA
CASSPQEGQGNGGYTF	TGTGCCAGCTCACCACAAGAAGGACAGGGCAACGGGGGCTACACCTTC	few	TRBV18	TRBJ1-2	TRBD1
CASTPGQSSGNTIYF	TGTGCCAGCACCCCCGGCCAGTCCTCTGGAAACACCATATATTTT	few	TRBV12-3/TRBV12-4	TRBJ1-3	NA
CASSPIGGRTDTQYF	TGTGCCAGCTCACCTATAGGGGGACGCACAGATACGCAGTATTTT	few	TRBV18	TRBJ2-3	NA
CSATLVGDEQYF	TGCAGTGCTACCCTAGTGGGAGACGAGCAGTACTTC	NA	TRBV20-1	TRBJ2-7	NA
CASSLKVSLRTDTQYF	TGTGCCAGCAGTTTAAAAGTGTCGCTTCGTACAGATACGCAGTATTTT	few	TRBV27	TRBJ2-3	NA